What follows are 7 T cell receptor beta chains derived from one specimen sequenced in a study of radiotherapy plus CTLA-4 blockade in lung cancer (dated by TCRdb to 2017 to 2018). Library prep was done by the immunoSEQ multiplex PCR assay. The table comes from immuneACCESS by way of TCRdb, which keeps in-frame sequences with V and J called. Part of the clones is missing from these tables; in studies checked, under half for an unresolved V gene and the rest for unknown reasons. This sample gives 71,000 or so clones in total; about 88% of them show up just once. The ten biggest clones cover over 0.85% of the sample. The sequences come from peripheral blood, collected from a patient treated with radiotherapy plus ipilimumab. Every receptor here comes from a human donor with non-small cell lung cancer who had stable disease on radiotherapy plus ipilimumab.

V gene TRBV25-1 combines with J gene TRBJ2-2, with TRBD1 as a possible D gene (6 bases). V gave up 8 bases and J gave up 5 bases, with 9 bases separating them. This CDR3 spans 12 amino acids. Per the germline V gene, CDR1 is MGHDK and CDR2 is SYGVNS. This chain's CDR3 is CASRTGTGELFF. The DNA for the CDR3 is TGTGCCAGCCGAACAGGGACCGGGGAGCTGTTTTTT.

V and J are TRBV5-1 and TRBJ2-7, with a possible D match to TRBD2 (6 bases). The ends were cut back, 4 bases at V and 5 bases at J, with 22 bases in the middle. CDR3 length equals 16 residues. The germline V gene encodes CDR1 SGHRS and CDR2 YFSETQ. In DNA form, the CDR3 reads TGCGCCAGCAGCGCGGGACTGCTTAGCTCTGCCGACGAGCAGTACTTC. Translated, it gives CASSAGLLSSADEQYF.

CDR3 in DNA: TGTGCCAGCAGTTTGGACAGGGCATACTATGGCTACACCTTC. Translated: CASSLDRAYYGYTF. V usage is TRBV28 and J usage is TRBJ1-2, with 8 bases that match TRBD1. The CDR3 extends over 14 amino acids. The V and J ends lost 3 bases and 3 bases, in that order; junction bases with no gene match: 3. Germline-derived CDR1 and CDR2 are MDHEN and SYDVKM.

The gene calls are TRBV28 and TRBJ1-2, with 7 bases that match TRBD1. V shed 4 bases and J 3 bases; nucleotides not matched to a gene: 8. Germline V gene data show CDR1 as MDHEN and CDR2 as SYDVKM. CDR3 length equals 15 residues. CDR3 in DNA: TGTGCCAGCAGTTCGATGACAGGGTTGGACTATGGCTACACCTTC. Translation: CASSSMTGLDYGYTF.

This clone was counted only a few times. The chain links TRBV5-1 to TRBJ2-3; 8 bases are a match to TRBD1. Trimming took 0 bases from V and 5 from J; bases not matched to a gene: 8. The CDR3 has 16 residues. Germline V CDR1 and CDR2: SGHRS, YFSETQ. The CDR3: CASSLGGGTGGDTQYF. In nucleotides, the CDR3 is TGCGCCAGCAGCTTGGGAGGGGGGACAGGAGGAGATACGCAGTATTTT.

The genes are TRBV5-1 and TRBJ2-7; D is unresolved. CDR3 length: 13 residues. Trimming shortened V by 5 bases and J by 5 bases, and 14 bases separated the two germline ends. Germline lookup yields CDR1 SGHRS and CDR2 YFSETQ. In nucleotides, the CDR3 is TGCGCCAGCAGGTTCGGGTCGACCAACGAGCAGTACTTC. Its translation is CASRFGSTNEQYF. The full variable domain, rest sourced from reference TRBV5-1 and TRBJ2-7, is KAGVTQTPRYLIKTRGQQVTLSCSPISGHRSVSWYQQTPGQGLQFLFEYFSETQRNKGNFPGRFSGRQFSNSRSEMNVSTLELGDSALYLCASRFGSTNEQYFGPGTRLTVT.

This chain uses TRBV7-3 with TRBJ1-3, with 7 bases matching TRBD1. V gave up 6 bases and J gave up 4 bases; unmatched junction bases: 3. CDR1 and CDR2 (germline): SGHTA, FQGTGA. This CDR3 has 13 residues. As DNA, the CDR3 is TGTGCCAGCAGTAGGGGGCTGGGAAACACCATATATTTT. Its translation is CASSRGLGNTIYF.